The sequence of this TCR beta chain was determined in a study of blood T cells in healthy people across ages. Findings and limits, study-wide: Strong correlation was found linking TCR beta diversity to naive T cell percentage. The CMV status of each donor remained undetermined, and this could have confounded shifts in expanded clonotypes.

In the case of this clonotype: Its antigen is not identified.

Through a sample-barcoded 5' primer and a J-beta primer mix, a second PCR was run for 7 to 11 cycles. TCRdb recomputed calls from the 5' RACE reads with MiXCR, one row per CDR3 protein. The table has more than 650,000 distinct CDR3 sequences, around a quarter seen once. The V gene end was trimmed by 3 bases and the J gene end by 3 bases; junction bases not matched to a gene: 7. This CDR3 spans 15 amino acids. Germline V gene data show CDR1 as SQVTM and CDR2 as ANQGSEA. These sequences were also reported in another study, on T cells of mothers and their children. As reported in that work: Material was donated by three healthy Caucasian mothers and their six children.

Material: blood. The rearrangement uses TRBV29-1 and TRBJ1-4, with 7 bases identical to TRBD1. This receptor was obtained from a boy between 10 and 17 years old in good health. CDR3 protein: CSVDRQGGPNEKLFF. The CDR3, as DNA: TGCAGCGTTGACCGACAGGGAGGTCCTAATGAAAAACTGTTTTTT.